In this sample, the clone carrying this TCR beta chain turned up many times. Its antigen remains unknown. This record comes from a study of T cells after yellow fever vaccination. Points from the study as a whole: A small proportion of clonotypes was detected in both the CD4 and CD8 compartments.

TCRdb reanalysed the 5' RACE reads using MiXCR and keeps one entry per CDR3 protein. The sample lists approximately 260,000 distinct CDR3 sequences, roughly 13% occurring once. The germline CDR1 and CDR2 sequences are SQVTM and ANQGSEA. This CDR3 has 14 amino acids. V trimming: 5 bases; J trimming: 8 bases; junction bases outside the gene matches: 12. The rearrangement joins TRBV29-1 to TRBJ2-5, with 9 bases fitting TRBD1. The clonotype was recovered from a man aged 25 to 40 who received the YFV17D yellow fever vaccine. The sequenced sample was CD4+ T cells sorted from PBMCs, obtained 45 days after the yellow fever booster vaccination. The CDR3 sequence: CSVRGKVQGATQYF. CDR3 DNA: TGCAGCGTTCGAGGGAAGGTACAGGGGGCAACCCAGTACTTC.